The 28 T cell receptor beta chains below come from one sample, sequenced in a study of CD8 T cells in ankylosing spondylitis. TCRdb re-analysed the 5' RACE reads in MiXCR, keeping a single row per CDR3 protein. This repertoire shows a few hundred thousand distinct CDR3 sequences, approximately 10% found once; its top ten account for 21%. The source material was blood, either unsorted or a sorted T cell fraction (not recorded which). The origin of the receptors is a male donor with ankylosing spondylitis or in good health (not recorded which).

This clonotype was recorded at least ten times. This chain connects TRBV29-1 to TRBJ1-1; 10 positions match TRBD1. The CDR3 length is 13 residues. V was pared by 7 bases and J by 1 base, with 3 bases of the junction left unmatched. CDR1 is SQVTM, CDR2 ANQGSEA, per germline. CDR3 sequence: CSAGQGGNTEAFF. DNA for the CDR3: TGCAGCGCAGGACAGGGGGGGAACACTGAAGCTTTCTTT.

This clonotype was seen ten or more times. This sequence joins TRBV20-1 and TRBJ2-5; D remains ambiguous. CDR1 is DFQATT, CDR2 SNEGSKA, per germline (reference sequence). This CDR3 comprises 14 residues. V lost 3 bases, J lost 1 base, and 12 bases lay in between. In DNA form, the CDR3 reads TGCAGTGCTAGTGTGTCGGTGGGCCAAGAGACCCAGTACTTC. This sequence encodes CSASVSVGQETQYF.

This clonotype was counted between two and nine times. CDR3 DNA: TGTGCCACCCAATGGGGCAAAAACACTGAAGCTTTCTTT. Its protein product is CATQWGKNTEAFF. The J gene is TRBJ1-1, the V gene TRBV12-3 or TRBV12-4, with a possible D match to TRBD1 (5 bases). The CDR3 is 13 residues long. Trimming cost V 10 bases and J 2 bases, with 14 bases left between them.

This clonotype was seen many times. The V and J genes are TRBV20-1 and TRBJ2-3; either TRBD1 or TRBD2 may supply D (5 bases each). Trimming shortened V by 7 bases and J by 2 bases, and 10 bases separated the two germline ends. In germline, CDR1 is DFQATT, CDR2 SNEGSKA (reference sequence). This CDR3 spans 12 amino acids. This chain's CDR3 is CSVGAATDTQYF. CDR3 bases: TGCAGTGTCGGGGCGGCCACAGATACGCAGTATTTT.

This clonotype appeared many times. J is TRBJ2-7 and V is TRBV7-2, with 8 bases lining up with TRBD1. The CDR3 runs 13 residues. Germline V gene data show CDR1 as SGHTA and CDR2 as FQGNSA. V trimming: 3 bases; J trimming: 3 bases; junction bases outside the gene matches: 1. The CDR3 nucleotides read TGTGCCAGCAGCTTTGGACAGGGCTACGAGCAGTACTTC. Its translation: CASSFGQGYEQYF.

This clonotype was detected ten times or more. The J gene is TRBJ1-2, the V gene TRBV20-1; D call uncertain. The CDR3 has 15 residues. Between the trimmed V and J ends, which lost 6 bases and 0 bases, there was a span of 17 bases. Per the germline V gene, CDR1 is DFQATT and CDR2 is SNEGSKA (reference sequence). In DNA form, the CDR3 reads TGCAGTGCACCCAGACCGGGGATAGCTAACTATGGCTACACCTTC. Its translation: CSAPRPGIANYGYTF.

The sample holds many counts of this clonotype. J is TRBJ2-4 and V is TRBV12-5; no reliable D call. The germline CDR1 and CDR2 sequences are LGHNT and FRNRAP. The CDR3 consists of 13 residues. V lost 0 bases, J lost 5 bases, and 5 bases lay in between. The chain's CDR3 is CASGLVWENIQYF. CDR3 nucleotide sequence: TGTGCTAGTGGTTTGGTTTGGGAAAACATTCAGTACTTC.

The sample holds a few counts of this clonotype. The chain has TRBV7-8 and TRBJ1-6; D is unclear. CDR3 length equals 16 residues. Germline lookup yields CDR1 SGHVS and CDR2 FQNEAQ. The ends were cut back, 1 base at V and 3 bases at J, with 10 bases in the middle. CDR3: CASSLGGDLYNSPLHF. The DNA for the CDR3 is TGTGCCAGCAGCTTAGGGGGAGACCTCTATAATTCACCCCTCCACTTT.

This clonotype was recorded at least ten times. The chain couples TRBV5-1 to TRBJ2-3; D ambiguous. CDR3 length equals 16 residues. Trimming pared 6 bases from V and 1 base from J, leaving 18 bases between. Germline CDR1 and CDR2: SGHRS and YFSETQ. This CDR3 reads CASKVYADLGTDTQYF. The CDR3 DNA is TGCGCCAGCAAGGTATACGCGGACCTTGGCACAGATACGCAGTATTTT.

This clonotype has ten or more counts. The rearrangement uses TRBV28 and TRBJ1-2, with 7 bases fitting TRBD1. CDR1 is MDHEN, CDR2 SYDVKM, per germline. The V and J ends lost 6 bases and 0 bases, in that order; junction bases with no gene match: 1. The CDR3 contains 13 residues. The CDR3 DNA follows: TGTGCCAGCAGCCAGGGGGCTAACTATGGCTACACCTTC. This translates into CASSQGANYGYTF.

About this clonotype itself: Just one base apart from a much larger clone, this may be a read error. The rearrangement uses TRBV28 and TRBJ1-2; possibly TRBD1 for D (6 bases). This CDR3 has 15 amino acids. Looked up from germline, CDR1 is MDHEN and CDR2 is SYDVKM. This chain's CDR3 is CARSFVLQGRAGYTF. The CDR3 DNA sequence: TGTGCCCGCAGTTTTGTTTTGCAGGGGCGAGCTGGCTACACCTTC.

This clonotype was observed many times. CDR3 coding DNA: TGTGCCAGCAGCTTAGCCCAGGCGAACACCGGGGAGCTGTTTTTT. It is translated as CASSLAQANTGELFF. This chain joins TRBV7-2 and TRBJ2-2; D unresolved. The germline V gene encodes CDR1 SGHTA and CDR2 FQGNSA. This CDR3 spans 15 amino acids. Trimming left V 0 bases short and J 0 bases short, with 5 bases between.

This clonotype was seen repeatedly, ten times or more. The chain uses TRBV5-1 and TRBJ2-6; no clear D gene. The germline V gene encodes CDR1 SGHRS and CDR2 YFSETQ. The CDR3 is 17 amino acids. V was clipped by 4 bases and J by 1 base, with 15 bases between them. The CDR3 region has the DNA TGCGCCAGCAGCACGGGTGGAAGGAGTTCTGGGGCCAACGTCCTGACTTTC. This encodes CASSTGGRSSGANVLTF.

A few counts support this clonotype. The V and J genes are TRBV7-3 and TRBJ2-3; 9 bases agree with TRBD2. The germline CDR1 and CDR2 sequences are SGHTA and FQGTGA. The CDR3 loop spans 14 amino acids. The V gene end was trimmed by 1 base and the J gene end by 6 bases; junction bases not matched to a gene: 2. CDR3 sequence: CASSLSLAGDTQYF. The DNA of the CDR3 is TGTGCCAGCAGCTTAAGCCTAGCGGGGGATACGCAGTATTTT.

This clonotype showed up just a few times. This chain links TRBV20-1 with TRBJ1-3; 9 positions agree with TRBD1. The CDR3 totals 17 residues. J was trimmed by 2 bases and V by 3 bases; bases with no gene match: 11. CDR1 DFQATT and CDR2 SNEGSKA come from the germline V gene (reference sequence). The CDR3 region has the DNA TGCAGTGCTAGGGGACAGGGTGGCTTAAAGGCTGGAAACACCATATATTTT. Its translation: CSARGQGGLKAGNTIYF.

The chain recombines TRBV20-1 with TRBJ2-5; D unresolved. V shed 3 bases and J shed 4 bases, with 15 bases lying between them. The germline gives CDR1 DFQATT, CDR2 SNEGSKA (reference sequence). The CDR3 runs to 14 residues. CDR3 in amino acids: CSARKAVRLETQYF. In DNA form, the CDR3 reads TGCAGTGCTAGGAAGGCGGTCCGGTTAGAGACCCAGTACTTC.

The table lists this clonotype with a few counts. This sequence joins TRBV5-1 and TRBJ1-4; 8 positions agree with TRBD1. Germline V lookup: CDR1 SGHRS, CDR2 YFSETQ. The CDR3 covers 15 residues. The V segment lost 4 bases and the J segment 1 base; nucleotides outside the gene matches: 3. CDR3 sequence reads: CASSLQGVTNEKLFF. The CDR3, as DNA: TGCGCCAGCAGCCTACAGGGGGTAACTAATGAAAAACTGTTTTTT.

This clonotype was detected ten times or more. Germline and junction disagree at one end, which may indicate a read error. The CDR3 is CASSYNLVGEQYF. In DNA, the CDR3 is TGTGCTAGCAGCTATAACCTAGTGGGCGAGCAGTACTTC. This chain links TRBV7-7 with TRBJ2-7; D is unclear. Germline V gives CDR1 SSHAT, CDR2 FNYEAQ (reference sequence). The CDR3 covers 13 residues.

The J gene is TRBJ2-3, the V gene TRBV14; TRBD2 aligns across 7 bases. This CDR3 contains 15 residues. V lost 4 bases and J lost 2; bases outside the gene matches: 6. Germline V gene data show CDR1 as SGHDN and CDR2 as FVKESK. In nucleotides, the CDR3 is TGTGCCAGCAGCCGAGTCGGGGGGTTCACAGATACGCAGTATTTT. It is translated as CASSRVGGFTDTQYF.

This clonotype turned up a few times. The junction differs from germline at one of its ends, possibly a read error. The rearrangement links TRBV20-1 to TRBJ2-7; TRBD1 aligns across 8 bases. The CDR3 consists of 14 residues. The germline gives CDR1 DFQATT, CDR2 SNEGSKA (reference sequence). The CDR3 region is CSGRGSDRVYEQYF. CDR3 bases: TGCAGTGGTAGAGGGTCGGACAGGGTCTACGAGCAGTACTTC.

This clonotype was seen repeatedly, ten times or more. The gene calls are TRBV29-1 and TRBJ2-7; D is ambiguous. There are 12 residues in the CDR3. Trimming shortened V by 2 bases and J by 5 bases, and 10 bases separated the two germline ends. The germline gives CDR1 SQVTM, CDR2 ANQGSEA. The CDR3 DNA sequence: TGCAGCGTTGAAAAGGGTCCGAACGAGCAGTACTTC. This gives the protein CSVEKGPNEQYF.

This clonotype was seen a handful of times. This chain links TRBV24-1 with TRBJ2-5; possibly TRBD2 for D (7 bases). The CDR3 has 16 amino acids. V was clipped by 2 bases and J by 5 bases, with 17 bases between them. Per the germline V gene, CDR1 is KGHDR and CDR2 is SFDVKD. In DNA form, the CDR3 reads TGTGCCACCAGTGATTGGTCTGGGGGGGCGGGCGAGACCCAGTACTTC. Translated: CATSDWSGGAGETQYF.

The CDR3 region has the DNA TGTGCCAGCAGCTTCGGGACAGGGAGGGCGCGGGATACGCAGTATTTT. As protein: CASSFGTGRARDTQYF. The chain recombines TRBV7-6 with TRBJ2-3; TRBD1 aligns across 9 bases. The V gene end was trimmed by 3 bases and the J gene end by 6 bases; junction bases not matched to a gene: 10. Germline-derived CDR1 and CDR2 are SGHVS and FNYEAQ. The CDR3 is 16 residues long.

The table lists this clonotype with many counts. The genes are TRBV5-1 and TRBJ2-2; TRBD1 agrees at 7 bases. This CDR3 region has 15 residues. Trimming cost V 0 bases and J 5 bases; bases outside gene matches: 4. Germline V lookup: CDR1 SGHRS, CDR2 YFSETQ. This CDR3 is CASSLEGGGTGELFF. In DNA form, the CDR3 reads TGCGCCAGCAGCTTGGAAGGGGGCGGAACCGGGGAGCTGTTTTTT. Combining the CDR3 with reference TRBV5-1 and TRBJ2-2 gives the whole variable domain KAGVTQTPRYLIKTRGQQVTLSCSPISGHRSVSWYQQTPGQGLQFLFEYFSETQRNKGNFPGRFSGRQFSNSRSEMNVSTLELGDSALYLCASSLEGGGTGELFFGEGSRLTVL.

This clonotype was counted ten times or more. V gene TRBV7-9 combines with J gene TRBJ1-3; D gene ambiguous. The V end lost 3 bases, the J end lost 0 bases, and 15 bases lay between the germline ends. The CDR3 spans 17 residues. Per germline, CDR1 SEHNR and CDR2 FQNEAQ (reference sequence). The chain's CDR3 is CASSFLSLANSGNTIYF. The CDR3 DNA follows: TGTGCCAGCAGCTTCTTATCTCTTGCCAACTCTGGAAACACCATATATTTT.

By sample share, this clonotype is medium-sized (0.01 to 0.1%). J is TRBJ2-1 and V is TRBV10-3; D ambiguous. V was clipped by 3 bases and J by 0 bases, with 9 bases between them. CDR3 size: 15 residues. Looked up from germline, CDR1 is ENHRY and CDR2 is SYGVKD. The CDR3 DNA follows: TGTGCCATCAGTGATATTGCTAGCTCCTACAATGAGCAGTTCTTC. As protein: CAISDIASSYNEQFF.

This clonotype was counted at least ten times. This chain links TRBV18 with TRBJ2-3, with D hard to call. Trimming pared 4 bases from V and 5 bases from J, leaving 10 bases between. Per germline, CDR1 KGHSH and CDR2 LQKENI. The CDR3 runs to 13 residues. The CDR3 loop is CASSLSSGDTQYF. The CDR3 bases are TGTGCCAGCTCACTCTCTTCGGGAGATACGCAGTATTTT.

This clonotype came up many times. V usage is TRBV12-3 or TRBV12-4 and J usage is TRBJ2-5; D is perhaps TRBD1 (5 bases). V lost 3 bases and J lost 5, with 10 bases in between. The CDR3 runs to 13 residues. The DNA of the CDR3 is TGTGCCAGCAGTTTTGACAGAAGGGAGACCCAGTACTTC. It specifies CASSFDRRETQYF.